The subject of this entry is one T cell receptor (beta chain). The sample originates from a study of post-analysis software for immune sequencing data. For the study at large: Courses of disease covered relapsing-remitting, secondary progressive and progressive-relapsing multiple sclerosis.

The library was made from cDNA and included unique molecular identifiers. TCRdb processed the PCR reads anew with MiXCR; each CDR3 protein has one entry. The data contain roughly 800,000 distinct CDR3 sequences, 25% to 30% of them singletons. This sequence was found in a girl aged 10 to 17 with multiple sclerosis. Sequenced material: blood.

The CDR3 protein is CASSYSGGKSSYNEQFF. In DNA form, the CDR3 reads TGCGCCAGCAGCTACAGCGGGGGGAAGAGCTCCTACAATGAGCAGTTCTTC. The chain uses TRBV5-1 and TRBJ2-1; 9 nucleotides match TRBD2. The CDR3 extends over 17 amino acids. Losses at the gene ends were 3 bases for V and 0 bases for J; bases not matched to a gene: 7. Germline CDR1 and CDR2: SGHRS and YFSETQ. Full variable domain (remainder filled in from reference TRBV5-1 and TRBJ2-1): KAGVTQTPRYLIKTRGQQVTLSCSPISGHRSVSWYQQTPGQGLQFLFEYFSETQRNKGNFPGRFSGRQFSNSRSEMNVSTLELGDSALYLCASSYSGGKSSYNEQFFGPGTRLTVL.